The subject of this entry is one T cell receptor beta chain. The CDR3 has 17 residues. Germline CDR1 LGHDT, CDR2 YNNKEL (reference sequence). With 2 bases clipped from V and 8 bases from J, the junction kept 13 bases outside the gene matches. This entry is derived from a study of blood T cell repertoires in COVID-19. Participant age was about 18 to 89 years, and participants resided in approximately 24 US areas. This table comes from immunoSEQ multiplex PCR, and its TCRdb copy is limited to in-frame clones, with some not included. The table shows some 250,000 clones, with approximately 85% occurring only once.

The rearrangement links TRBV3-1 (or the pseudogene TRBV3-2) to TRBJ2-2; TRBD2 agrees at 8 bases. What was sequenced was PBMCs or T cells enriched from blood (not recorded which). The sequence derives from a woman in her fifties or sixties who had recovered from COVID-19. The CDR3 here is CASSQNPGLVRTGELFF. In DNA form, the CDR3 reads TGTGCCAGCAGCCAAAATCCGGGACTAGTAAGGACTGGGGAGCTGTTTTTT.